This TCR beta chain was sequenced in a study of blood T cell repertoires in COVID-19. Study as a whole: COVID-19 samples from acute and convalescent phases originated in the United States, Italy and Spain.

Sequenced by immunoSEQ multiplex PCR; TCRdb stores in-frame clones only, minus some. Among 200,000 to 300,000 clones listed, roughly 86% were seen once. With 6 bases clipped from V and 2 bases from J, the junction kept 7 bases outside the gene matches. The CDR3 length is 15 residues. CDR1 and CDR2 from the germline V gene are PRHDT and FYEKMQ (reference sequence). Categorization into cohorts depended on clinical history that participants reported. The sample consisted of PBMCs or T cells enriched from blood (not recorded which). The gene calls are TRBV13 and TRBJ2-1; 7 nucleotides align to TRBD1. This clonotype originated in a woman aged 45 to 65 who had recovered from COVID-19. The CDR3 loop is CASSPDRAAYNEQFF. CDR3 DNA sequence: TGTGCCAGCAGTCCAGACAGGGCTGCCTACAATGAGCAGTTCTTC.